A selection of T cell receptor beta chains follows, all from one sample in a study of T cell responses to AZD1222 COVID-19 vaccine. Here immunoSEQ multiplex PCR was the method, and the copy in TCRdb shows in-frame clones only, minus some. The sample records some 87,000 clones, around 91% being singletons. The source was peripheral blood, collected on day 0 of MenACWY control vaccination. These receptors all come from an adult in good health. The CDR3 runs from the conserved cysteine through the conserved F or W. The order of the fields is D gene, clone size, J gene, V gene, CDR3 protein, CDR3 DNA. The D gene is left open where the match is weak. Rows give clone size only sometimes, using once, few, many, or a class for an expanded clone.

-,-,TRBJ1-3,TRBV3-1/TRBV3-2,CASSQGFSGNTIYF,TGTGCCAGCAGCCAGGGATTCTCTGGAAACACCATATATTTT
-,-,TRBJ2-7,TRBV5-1,CASSLGARGYEQYF,TGCGCCAGCAGCTTGGGAGCCAGGGGCTACGAGCAGTACTTC
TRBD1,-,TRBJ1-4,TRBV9,CASSPRTGGVEKLFF,TGTGCCAGCAGCCCAAGAACAGGGGGAGTTGAAAAACTGTTTTTT
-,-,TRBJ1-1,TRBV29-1,CSVHYEGNEAFF,TGCAGCGTTCATTATGAGGGGAATGAAGCTTTCTTT
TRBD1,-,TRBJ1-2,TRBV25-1,CASSADRVDGYTF,TGTGCCAGCAGCGCGGACAGGGTGGATGGCTACACCTTC
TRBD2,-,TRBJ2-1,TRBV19,CASSVRAGTSGRHEQFF,TGTGCCAGTAGTGTCCGAGCCGGGACTAGCGGGAGACATGAGCAGTTCTTC
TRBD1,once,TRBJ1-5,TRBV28,CASSPFGTGGNQPQHF,TGTGCCAGCAGCCCATTCGGGACAGGGGGTAATCAGCCCCAGCATTTT
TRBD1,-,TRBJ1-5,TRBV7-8,CASSLRDRFNQPQHF,TGTGCCAGCAGTCTCCGGGACAGGTTCAATCAGCCCCAGCATTTT
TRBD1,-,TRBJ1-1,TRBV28,CASSLSDRATEAFF,TGTGCCAGCAGTTTGTCCGACAGGGCCACTGAAGCTTTCTTT
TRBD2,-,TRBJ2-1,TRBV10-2,CASSEPGGHEQFF,TGCGCCAGCAGTGAACCGGGGGGGCATGAGCAGTTCTTC
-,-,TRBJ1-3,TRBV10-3,CAIGTPRSGNTIYF,TGTGCCATCGGGACCCCCAGGTCTGGAAACACCATATATTTT
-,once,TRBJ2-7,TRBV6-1,CASSEWSTYEQYF,TGTGCCAGCAGTGAATGGAGCACCTACGAGCAGTACTTC
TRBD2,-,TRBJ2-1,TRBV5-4,CASSLDSSGNNEQFF,TGTGCCAGCAGCTTGGATAGTAGCGGGAACAATGAGCAGTTCTTC
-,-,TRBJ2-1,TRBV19,CASSIMNEQFF,TGTGCCAGTAGTATAATGAATGAGCAGTTCTTC
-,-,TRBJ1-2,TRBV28,CASSPPDRNYGYTF,TGTGCCAGCAGCCCCCCAGACAGGAACTATGGCTACACCTTC
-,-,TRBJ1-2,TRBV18,CASSSLGGNYGYTF,TGTGCCAGCTCATCTCTCGGGGGGAACTATGGCTACACCTTC
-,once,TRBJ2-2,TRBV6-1,CASRPGAVGAGELFF,TGTGCCAGCAGACCGGGAGCGGTAGGCGCCGGGGAGCTGTTTTTT
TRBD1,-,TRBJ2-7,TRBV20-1,CSVNRGYEQYF,TGCAGTGTTAACAGGGGTTACGAGCAGTACTTC
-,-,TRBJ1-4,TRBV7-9,CASSLALRDIATNEKLFF,TGTGCCAGCAGCTTAGCGCTCCGGGACATTGCAACTAATGAAAAACTGTTTTTT
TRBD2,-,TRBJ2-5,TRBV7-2,CASRRGLAGVQETQYF,TGTGCCAGCAGACGAGGACTAGCGGGGGTTCAAGAGACCCAGTACTTC
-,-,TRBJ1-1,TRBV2,CASSARSMNTEAFF,TGTGCCAGCAGTGCGAGATCCATGAACACTGAAGCTTTCTTT
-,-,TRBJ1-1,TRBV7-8,CASRNLGLTTTEAFF,TGTGCCAGCCGCAATCTGGGACTGACGACGACTGAAGCTTTCTTT
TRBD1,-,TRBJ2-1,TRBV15,CATSNAGTGAHEQFF,TGTGCCACCAGCAACGCCGGGACAGGGGCCCATGAGCAGTTCTTC
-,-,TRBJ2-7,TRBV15,CATSRATGTSYEQYF,TGTGCCACCAGCAGAGCAACAGGGACCTCCTACGAGCAGTACTTC
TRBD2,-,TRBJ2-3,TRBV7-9,CASPPPRSGGTTDTQYF,TGTGCCAGCCCCCCACCCCGTAGCGGGGGCACCACAGATACGCAGTATTTT
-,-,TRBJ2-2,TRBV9,CASSVVAGSGELFF,TGTGCCAGCAGCGTAGTTGCAGGGTCCGGGGAGCTGTTTTTT
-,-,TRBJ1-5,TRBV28,CATRESNQPQHF,TGTGCCACCAGGGAGTCGAATCAGCCCCAGCATTTT
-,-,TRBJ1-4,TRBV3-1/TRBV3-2,CATNNGANNEKLFF,TGTGCCACCAACAATGGGGCCAATAATGAAAAACTGTTTTTT
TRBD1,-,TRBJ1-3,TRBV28,CATKQGAAGNTIYF,TGTGCCACCAAACAGGGGGCGGCTGGAAACACCATATATTTT
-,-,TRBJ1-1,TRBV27,CASSTRVNTEAFF,TGTGCCAGCAGTACGAGGGTGAACACTGAAGCTTTCTTT
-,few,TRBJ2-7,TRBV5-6,CASSLIRGFHEQYF,TGTGCCAGCAGCTTGATTCGGGGGTTCCACGAGCAGTACTTC
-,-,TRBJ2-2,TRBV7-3,CASSLTGSGFGGELFF,TGTGCCAGCAGCTTAACTGGGTCGGGTTTTGGCGGGGAGCTGTTTTTT
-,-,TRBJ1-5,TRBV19,CASSIALPDQPQHF,TGTGCCAGTAGTATAGCGTTGCCAGATCAGCCCCAGCATTTT
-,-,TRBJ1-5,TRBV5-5,CASSLDGQAFQPQHF,TGTGCCAGCAGCTTGGACGGGCAGGCCTTTCAGCCCCAGCATTTT
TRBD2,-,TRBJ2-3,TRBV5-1,CASSSRLAGTDTQYF,TGCGCCAGCAGCTCGAGACTAGCGGGAACAGATACGCAGTATTTT
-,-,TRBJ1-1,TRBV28,CASRLDRRNTEAFF,TGTGCCAGCAGGCTGGACAGACGAAACACTGAAGCTTTCTTT
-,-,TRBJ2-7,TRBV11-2,CASSPNSYGSYEQYF,TGTGCCAGCAGCCCCAACAGCTACGGCTCCTACGAGCAGTACTTC
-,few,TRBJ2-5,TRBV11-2,CASSLVGTTQETQYF,TGTGCCAGCAGCTTAGTAGGGACAACACAAGAGACCCAGTACTTC
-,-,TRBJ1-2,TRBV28,CASSPPGGYTF,TGTGCCAGCAGTCCCCCGGGGGGCTACACCTTC
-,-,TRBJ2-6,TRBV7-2,CAEDSSGANVLTF,TGTGCCGAAGACAGCTCTGGGGCCAACGTCCTGACTTTC
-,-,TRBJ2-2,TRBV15,CATSRVTANTGELFF,TGTGCCACCAGCAGAGTCACAGCGAACACCGGGGAGCTGTTTTTT
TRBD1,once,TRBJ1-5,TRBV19,CASWDRGDQPQHF,TGTGCCAGTTGGGACAGGGGGGATCAGCCCCAGCATTTT
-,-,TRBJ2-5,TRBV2,CASSKTETQYF,TGTGCCAGCAGTAAGACAGAGACCCAGTACTTC
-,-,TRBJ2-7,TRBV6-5,CASTGTPRSSYEQYF,TGTGCCAGCACGGGGACACCCAGGAGCTCCTACGAGCAGTACTTC
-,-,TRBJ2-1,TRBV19,CASSIGGRNEQFF,TGTGCCAGTAGTATCGGAGGGCGGAATGAGCAGTTCTTC
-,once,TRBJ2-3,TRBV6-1,CASSETPGGQDTQYF,TGTGCCAGCAGTGAAACCCCCGGGGGGCAGGATACGCAGTATTTT
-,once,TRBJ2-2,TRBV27,CASSLSRVSGELFF,TGTGCCAGCAGTTTATCACGGGTGAGCGGGGAGCTGTTTTTT
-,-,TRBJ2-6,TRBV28,CASSSDSYSGANVLTF,TGTGCCAGCAGTTCGGACAGTTACTCTGGGGCCAACGTCCTGACTTTC
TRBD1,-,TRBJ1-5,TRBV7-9,CASSHGTAQPQHF,TGTGCCAGCAGCCATGGGACAGCTCAGCCCCAGCATTTT
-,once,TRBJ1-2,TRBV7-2,CASSLDLTGQASF,TGTGCCAGCAGCTTAGATCTGACCGGCCAGGCAAGCTTC
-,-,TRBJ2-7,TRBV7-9,CASSLAVGYEQYF,TGTGCCAGCAGCTTGGCGGTAGGGTACGAGCAGTACTTC
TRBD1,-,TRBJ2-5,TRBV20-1,CSASPRDRLTTWKTQYF,TGCAGTGCCAGTCCCCGGGACAGGCTAACGACGTGGAAGACCCAGTACTTC
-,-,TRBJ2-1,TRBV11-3,CASSPGKNEQFF,TGTGCCAGCAGCCCTGGAAAGAATGAGCAGTTCTTC
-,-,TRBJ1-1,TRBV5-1,CASSAGQFSFNTEAFF,TGCGCCAGCAGCGCAGGACAGTTTTCCTTCAACACTGAAGCTTTCTTT
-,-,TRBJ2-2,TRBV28,CASSSTNTGELFF,TGTGCCAGCAGTTCCACAAACACCGGGGAGCTGTTTTTT